The 15 T cell receptor beta chains below all came from one sample that was sequenced in a study of shared clonotypes between healthy human individuals. Sequencing was performed with immunoSEQ multiplex PCR; in TCRdb, only in-frame clones are kept and a portion is missing. The table shows about 1.5 million clones, with 95% to 99% occurring only once. Sequencing was performed on naive CD4+ T cells sorted from blood. The subset here: CD45RA+ positively selected. The receptors were gathered from a man aged 30-40 years in good health.

The chain carries TRBV6-6 and TRBJ2-7; D gene ambiguous. Germline loops: CDR1 MNHNY, CDR2 SVGAGI (reference sequence). V was pared by 10 bases and J by 1 base, with 23 bases between. CDR3 length equals 16 residues. The CDR3 region is CATFSPTSSPSYEQYF. The CDR3, as DNA: TGTGCCACCTTTAGCCCGACATCCTCTCCTTCCTACGAGCAGTACTTC.

J is TRBJ2-7 and V is TRBV2; D not resolved. This CDR3 spans 13 amino acids. Per germline, CDR1 SNHLY and CDR2 FYNNEI. V lost 5 bases to trimming and J lost 3 bases, with 11 bases between them. CDR3: CASSLESSYEQYF. In nucleotides, the CDR3 is TGTGCCAGCAGTTTGGAGAGCAGCTACGAGCAGTACTTC.

The V call is TRBV12-5, the J call TRBJ2-2; 10 bases agree with TRBD1. The CDR3 spans 16 residues. CDR1 and CDR2 from the germline V gene are LGHNT and FRNRAP. The junction had 7 bases not matched to a gene; V was cut back by 0 bases and J by 9 bases. CDR3 protein: CASGLVLGQGFRELFF. DNA of the CDR3: TGTGCTAGTGGTTTGGTACTGGGACAGGGGTTTCGGGAGCTGTTTTTT.

The DNA of the CDR3 is TGTGCCAGCAGCCCTGCAGGGGCCCCAAAAGCCTACGAGCAGTACTTC. This translates into CASSPAGAPKAYEQYF. V and J are TRBV28 and TRBJ2-7; a possible D gene is TRBD1 (6 bases). CDR1 is MDHEN and CDR2 is SYDVKM in the germline V gene. Trimming pared 6 bases from V and 2 bases from J, leaving 20 bases between. The CDR3 runs 16 residues. The complete variable domain, with remaining parts taken from reference TRBV28 and TRBJ2-7, reads DVKVTQSSRYLVKRTGEKVFLECVQDMDHENMFWYRQDPGLGLRLIYFSYDVKMKEKGDIPEGYSVSREKKERFSLILESASTNQTSMYLCASSPAGAPKAYEQYFGPGTRLTVT.

The chain carries TRBV20-1 and TRBJ2-7, with TRBD2 identical over 7 bases. Germline CDR1 and CDR2: DFQATT and SNEGSKA (reference sequence). J was trimmed by 5 bases and V by 6 bases; bases with no gene match: 4. CDR3 size: 11 residues. The CDR3 DNA follows: TGCAGTGCGCGACTAGCCCACGAGCAGTACTTC. Its translation is CSARLAHEQYF.

With regard to this clone: Within the sample, other DNA sequences also encode this same CDR3. The V gene is TRBV5-4, the J gene TRBJ2-1; D is ambiguous. CDR1 is SGHNT, CDR2 YYREEE, per germline (reference sequence). This CDR3 is built from 12 residues. Between the trimmed V and J ends, which lost 1 base and 6 bases, there was a span of 5 bases. The CDR3 loop is CASSLPANEQFF. The CDR3 DNA is TGTGCCAGCAGCTTGCCTGCCAATGAGCAGTTCTTC.

This chain uses TRBV6-5 with TRBJ2-1, with D possibly matching TRBD2 (6 bases). Trimming took 4 bases from V and 7 from J, leaving 11 bases between them. CDR1 and CDR2 (germline): MNHEY, SVGAGI. There are 13 residues in the CDR3. The chain's CDR3 is CASSSPSVNEQFF. The CDR3 DNA follows: TGTGCCAGCAGTTCCCCTAGCGTAAATGAGCAGTTCTTC.

V usage is TRBV23-1 and J usage is TRBJ2-7; possibly TRBD1 for D (6 bases). TRBV23-1 qualifies as an ORF whose function is uncertain. CDR3 length: 17 residues. The V and J ends lost 3 bases and 4 bases respectively, with 22 bases between them. DNA for the CDR3: TGCGCCAGCAGTCATTGGCTCCCTCCTACAGGGCCGTACGAGCAGTACTTC. It specifies CASSHWLPPTGPYEQYF.

A note on this clone: The junction departs from germline at one end; a sequencing error may be responsible. This chain connects TRBV6-1 to TRBJ1-4; 7 bases fit TRBD1. Germline-derived CDR1 and CDR2 are MNHNS and SASEGT. The CDR3 totals 13 residues. In DNA form, the CDR3 reads TGTGCCAGCAGAAGACAGGGAGGGGAAACACTGTTTTTT. Its protein product is CASRRQGGETLFF.

The J gene is TRBJ2-1, the V gene TRBV4-2; 8 positions agree with TRBD2. The CDR3 consists of 15 residues. Germline V gives CDR1 LGHNA, CDR2 YNFKEQ. The V gene end was trimmed by 4 bases and the J gene end by 7 bases; junction bases not matched to a gene: 9. Here the CDR3 DNA reads TGTGCCAGCAGCCCGTCGGGACTAGAGCTGAATGAGCAGTTCTTC. Translation gives CASSPSGLELNEQFF.

The chain uses TRBV10-3 and TRBJ2-2, with TRBD2 matching 7 bases. CDR1 is ENHRY, CDR2 SYGVKD, per germline. The CDR3 is made up of 16 amino acids. V was clipped by 0 bases and J by 6 bases; unmatched bases: 7. CDR3: CAISESRDYGAGELFF. The CDR3 nucleotides are TGTGCCATCAGTGAGTCGCGGGACTACGGCGCCGGGGAGCTGTTTTTT.

The chain has TRBV10-3 and TRBJ2-1; TRBD2 aligns across 9 bases. This CDR3 spans 15 amino acids. From germline, CDR1 is ENHRY and CDR2 SYGVKD. V lost 9 bases to trimming and J lost 1 base; unmatched junction nucleotides: 7. CDR3 sequence (DNA): TGTGCCATTTACGATAGCGGGAGATCCTACAATGAGCAGTTCTTC. Translation: CAIYDSGRSYNEQFF.

The chain uses TRBV11-2 and TRBJ2-7, with 14 bases lining up with TRBD2. Germline V gene lookup returns CDR1 SGHAT and CDR2 FQNNGV. The CDR3 covers 17 residues. V dropped 0 bases and J dropped 5; count of bases not matched to a gene: 6. The CDR3 is CASSLEWGLAGDHEQYF. CDR3 nucleotides: TGTGCCAGCAGCTTAGAATGGGGACTAGCGGGAGACCACGAGCAGTACTTC.

The V call is TRBV5-5, the J call TRBJ2-2; 13 nucleotides match TRBD2. After removal of 0 bases from V and 5 bases from J, the junction contained 7 bases not matched to a gene. The germline CDR1 and CDR2 sequences are SGHKS and YYEKEE (reference sequence). This CDR3 contains 18 residues. CDR3 sequence: CASSLEGLAGVGTGELFF. The CDR3 region has the DNA TGTGCCAGCAGCTTGGAAGGACTAGCGGGAGTAGGGACCGGGGAGCTGTTTTTT.

V and J are TRBV9 and TRBJ2-1, with D perhaps TRBD2 (6 bases). This CDR3 is 17 amino acids long. Germline CDR1 and CDR2: SGDLS and YYNGEE. Trimming took off 0 bases at V and 4 bases at J, with 17 bases between the two ends. As DNA, the CDR3 is TGTGCCAGCAGCGTAGACGCTGGGGGGTTCCTGTACAATGAGCAGTTCTTC. It specifies CASSVDAGGFLYNEQFF.